This T cell receptor beta chain was documented in a study of identical twins. Study-wide results and caveats: The abundant beta clonotypes from cord blood had fewer insertions, and memory repertoires had none of this. With beta out-of-frame sequences, excess sharing by twins was weaker.

This clonotype appeared a few times. What it binds is not known. In every case, the donor was a healthy Caucasian. A universal primer site was added by template switching, and unique molecular identifiers were carried by the cDNA. From the 5' RACE reads, TCRdb called clonotypes with MiXCR, one entry per CDR3 protein. The profile shows 420,000 or so distinct CDR3 sequences, around 20% of them singletons. V shed 4 bases, J shed 5 bases, and the junction held 8 bases outside the gene matches. Germline CDR1 and CDR2: SGHTA and FQGTGA. This CDR3 has 15 residues. This chain uses TRBV7-3 with TRBJ2-5; 9 positions match TRBD1. This receptor was identified in a man between 45 and 60 years old in good health. Sequenced input: naive T cells sorted from blood. CDR3 bases: TGTGCCAGCAGCTCAGGGGGACAGGGTTGGGAGACCCAGTACTTC. This encodes CASSSGGQGWETQYF. The complete variable domain, with remaining parts taken from reference TRBV7-3 and TRBJ2-5, reads GAGVSQTPSNKVTEKGKYVELRCDPISGHTALYWYRQSLGQGPEFLIYFQGTGAADDSGLPNDRFFAVRPEGSVSTLKIQRTERGDSAVYLCASSSGGQGWETQYFGPGTRLLVL.